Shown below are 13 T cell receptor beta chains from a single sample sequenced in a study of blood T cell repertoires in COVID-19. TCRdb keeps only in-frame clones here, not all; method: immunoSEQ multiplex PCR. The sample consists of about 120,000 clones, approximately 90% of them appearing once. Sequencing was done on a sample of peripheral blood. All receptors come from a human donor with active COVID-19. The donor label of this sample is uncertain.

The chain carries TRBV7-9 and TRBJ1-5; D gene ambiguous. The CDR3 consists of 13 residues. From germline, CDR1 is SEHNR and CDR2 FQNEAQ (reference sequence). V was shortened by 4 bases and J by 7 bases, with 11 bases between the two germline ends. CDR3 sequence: CASSSVLEQPQHF. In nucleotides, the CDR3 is TGTGCCAGCAGCTCAGTTCTAGAACAGCCCCAGCATTTT.

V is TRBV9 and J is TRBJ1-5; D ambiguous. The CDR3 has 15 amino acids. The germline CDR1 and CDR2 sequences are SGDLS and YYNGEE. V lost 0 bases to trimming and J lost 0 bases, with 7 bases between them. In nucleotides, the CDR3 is TGTGCCAGCAGCGTAGGCGGGGATAGCAATCAGCCCCAGCATTTT. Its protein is CASSVGGDSNQPQHF.

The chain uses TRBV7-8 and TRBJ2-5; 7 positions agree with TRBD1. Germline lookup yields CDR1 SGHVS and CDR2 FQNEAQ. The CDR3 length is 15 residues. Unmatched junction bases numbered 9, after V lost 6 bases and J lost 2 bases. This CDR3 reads CASSSATGQQETQYF. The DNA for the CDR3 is TGTGCCAGCAGTTCGGCCACGGGACAGCAAGAGACCCAGTACTTC.

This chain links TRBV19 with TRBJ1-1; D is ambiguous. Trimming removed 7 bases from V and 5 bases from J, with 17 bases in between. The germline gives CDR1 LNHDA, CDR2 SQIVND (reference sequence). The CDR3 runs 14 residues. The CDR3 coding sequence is TGTGCCAGTACTTTTGGCGTTTCAGGAACTGAAGCTTTCTTT. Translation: CASTFGVSGTEAFF.

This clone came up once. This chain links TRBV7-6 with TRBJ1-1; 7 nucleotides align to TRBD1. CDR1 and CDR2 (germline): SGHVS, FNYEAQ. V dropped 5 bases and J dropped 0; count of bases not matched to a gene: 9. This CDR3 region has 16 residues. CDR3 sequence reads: CASSGQVGQMNTEAFF. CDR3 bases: TGTGCCAGCAGCGGCCAAGTGGGACAGATGAACACTGAAGCTTTCTTT.

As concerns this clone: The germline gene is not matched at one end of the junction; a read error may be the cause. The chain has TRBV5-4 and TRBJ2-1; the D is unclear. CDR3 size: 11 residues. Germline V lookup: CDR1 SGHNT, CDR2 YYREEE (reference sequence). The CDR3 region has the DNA TGTGCCAGCAGCTCCAACAATGAGCAGTTCTTC. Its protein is CASSSNNEQFF.

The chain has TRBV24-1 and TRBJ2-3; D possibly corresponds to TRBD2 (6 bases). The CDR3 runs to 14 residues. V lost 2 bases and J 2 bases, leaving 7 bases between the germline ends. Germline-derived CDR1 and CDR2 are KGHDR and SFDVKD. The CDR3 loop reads CATSDSGVTDTQYF. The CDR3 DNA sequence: TGTGCCACCAGTGATTCGGGGGTCACAGATACGCAGTATTTT.

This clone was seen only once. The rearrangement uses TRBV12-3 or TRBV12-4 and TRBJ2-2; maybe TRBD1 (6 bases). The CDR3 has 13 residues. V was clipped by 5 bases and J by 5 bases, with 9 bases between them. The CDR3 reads CASSETGTGELFF. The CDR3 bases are TGTGCCAGCAGTGAAACAGGGACCGGGGAGCTGTTTTTT.

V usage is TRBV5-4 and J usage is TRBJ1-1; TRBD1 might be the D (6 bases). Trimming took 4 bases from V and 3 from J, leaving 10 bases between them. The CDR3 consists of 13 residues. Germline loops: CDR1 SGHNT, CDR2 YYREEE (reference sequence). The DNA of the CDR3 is TGTGCCAGCAGCCACGGGACACACACTGAAGCTTTCTTT. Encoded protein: CASSHGTHTEAFF.

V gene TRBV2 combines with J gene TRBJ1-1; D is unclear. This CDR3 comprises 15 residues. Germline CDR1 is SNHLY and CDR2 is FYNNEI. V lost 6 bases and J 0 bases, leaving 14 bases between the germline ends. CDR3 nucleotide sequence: TGTGCCAGCAGCCCCTTGCGTTTAATGAACACTGAAGCTTTCTTT. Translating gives CASSPLRLMNTEAFF.

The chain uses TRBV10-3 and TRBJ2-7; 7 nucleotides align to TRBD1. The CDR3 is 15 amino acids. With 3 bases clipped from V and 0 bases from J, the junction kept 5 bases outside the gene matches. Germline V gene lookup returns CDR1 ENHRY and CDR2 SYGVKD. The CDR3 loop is CAISDPTGSSYEQYF. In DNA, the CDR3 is TGTGCCATCAGTGACCCGACAGGGAGCTCCTACGAGCAGTACTTC.

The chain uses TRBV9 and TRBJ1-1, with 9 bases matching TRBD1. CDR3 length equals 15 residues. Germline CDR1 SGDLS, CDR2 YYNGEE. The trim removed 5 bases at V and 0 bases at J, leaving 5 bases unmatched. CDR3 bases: TGTGCCAGCAGTCTCGGGACAGGGATGAACACTGAAGCTTTCTTT. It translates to CASSLGTGMNTEAFF.

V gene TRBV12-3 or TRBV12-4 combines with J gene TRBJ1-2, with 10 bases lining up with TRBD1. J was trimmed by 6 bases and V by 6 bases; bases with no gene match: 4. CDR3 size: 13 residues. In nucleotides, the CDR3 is TGTGCCAGCAGGGACAGGGGGTTGCATGGCTACACCTTC. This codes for CASRDRGLHGYTF.